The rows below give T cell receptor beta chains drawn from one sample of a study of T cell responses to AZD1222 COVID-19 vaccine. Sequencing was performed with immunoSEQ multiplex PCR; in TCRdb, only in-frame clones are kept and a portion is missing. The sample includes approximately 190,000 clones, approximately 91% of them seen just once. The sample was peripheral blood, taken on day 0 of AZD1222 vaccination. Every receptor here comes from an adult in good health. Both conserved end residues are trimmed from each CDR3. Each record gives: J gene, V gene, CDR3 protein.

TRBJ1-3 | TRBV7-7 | ASSPAPKMGAGNTIY
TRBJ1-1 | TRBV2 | ASREGNTEAF
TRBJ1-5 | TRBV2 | ASSLDRDQPQH
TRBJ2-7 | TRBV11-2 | ASSLRLGHEQY
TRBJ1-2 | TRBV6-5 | ASSWTGYYGYT
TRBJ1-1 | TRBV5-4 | ASSRGGETVSNTEAF
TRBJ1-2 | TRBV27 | ASSLGDKTGHGYT
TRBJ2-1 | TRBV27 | ASRSLRHNEQF
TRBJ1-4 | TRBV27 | ASRTPGHADEKLF
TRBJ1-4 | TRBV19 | ASRTTGRTTNEKLF
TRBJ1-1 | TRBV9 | ASSVAQGEAF
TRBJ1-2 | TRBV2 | ASNLANDHGYT
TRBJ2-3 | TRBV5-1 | ASSLRGVVGDTQY
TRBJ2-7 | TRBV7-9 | ASSPTGLIYEQY
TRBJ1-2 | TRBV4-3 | ASSQDRTGDYYGYT
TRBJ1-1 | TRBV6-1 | ASSEMQAVNTEAF
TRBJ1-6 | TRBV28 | ASSLVSSYNSPLH
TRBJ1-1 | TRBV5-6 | ASNNNWGYTEAF
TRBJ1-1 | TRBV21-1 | PSGDTEAF
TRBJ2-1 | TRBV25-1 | ASSEQGETHYNEQF
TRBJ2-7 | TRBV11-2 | ASSLVASGDSYEQY
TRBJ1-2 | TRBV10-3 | AISDLETSYGYT
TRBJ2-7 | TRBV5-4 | ASSRPGQGAHEQY
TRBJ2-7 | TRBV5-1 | ASSLGDAYEQY
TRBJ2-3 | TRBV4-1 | ASSQESSGTDTQY
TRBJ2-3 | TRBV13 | ASSLQGLAGDPSTDTQY
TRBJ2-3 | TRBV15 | ATSRDSALGGTDTQY
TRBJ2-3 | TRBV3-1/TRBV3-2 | ASSQGSGGTSTDTQY
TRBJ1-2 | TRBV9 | ASSVGGMVETNYGYT
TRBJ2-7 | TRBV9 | ASSPRLAGTGEQY
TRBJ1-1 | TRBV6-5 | ASSLQGELDTEAF
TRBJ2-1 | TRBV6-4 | ASSDVRGTSGNYNEQF
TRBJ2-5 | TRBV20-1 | SASRPEVETQY
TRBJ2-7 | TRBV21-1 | AGPARVHEQY
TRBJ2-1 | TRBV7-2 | ASSLAPLASSYNEQF
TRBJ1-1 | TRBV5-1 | ASSLGMVSEAF
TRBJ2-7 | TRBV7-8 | ASSLFQREGSYEQY
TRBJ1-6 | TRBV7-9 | ASSPPDRANSPLH
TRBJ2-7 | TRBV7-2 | ASSLTPGQSYEQY
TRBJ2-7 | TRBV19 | ASSIRAGPYEQY